This entry lists 7 T cell receptor beta chains sequenced from one sample in a study of cytomegalovirus exposure and HLA in healthy donors. The PCR contained 60 Vbeta and 13 Jbeta primers. Some clones are missing from TCRdb's copy, which holds only in-frame ones; the method was immunoSEQ multiplex PCR. The sample includes 90,000 to 150,000 clones, more than 60% of them seen just once. Sequencing input: PBMCs. The receptor set was obtained from a man in his forties or fifties in good health and CMV-seropositive.

This sequence joins TRBV5-4 and TRBJ2-1; D is possibly TRBD2 (6 bases). The CDR3 loop spans 15 amino acids. Germline values: CDR1 SGHNT, CDR2 YYREEE (reference sequence). V was trimmed by 3 bases and J by 9 bases, leaving 19 bases between them. The CDR3 region has the DNA TGTGCCAGCAGCTCCGACTCGCTCGGGCGGGGTGAGCAGTTCTTC. Protein product: CASSSDSLGRGEQFF.

The V call is TRBV7-3, the J call TRBJ2-2, with 8 bases that match TRBD1. This CDR3 comprises 16 residues. J lost 3 bases, V lost 0 bases, and 3 bases had no gene match. Germline V gene data show CDR1 as SGHTA and CDR2 as FQGTGA. In DNA form, the CDR3 reads TGTGCCAGCAGCTTAACGTCAGGGGGCCACACCGGGGAGCTGTTTTTT. It codes for CASSLTSGGHTGELFF.

This clone was counted only a few times. This sequence joins TRBV4-1 and TRBJ1-1; maybe TRBD1 (6 bases). Germline V lookup: CDR1 MGHRA, CDR2 YSYEKL. V lost 2 bases, J lost 5 bases, and 12 bases lay in between. This CDR3 contains 14 residues. For the CDR3, the DNA is TGCGCCAGCAGCCAAACACAGCAGGGGACTGAAGCTTTCTTT. Protein product: CASSQTQQGTEAFF.

The chain employs TRBV5-1 and TRBJ2-1; tentative D call: TRBD1 (6 bases). V was trimmed by 4 bases and J by 5 bases, leaving 7 bases between them. CDR3 size: 12 residues. The germline V gene has CDR1 SGHRS and CDR2 YFSETQ. Here the CDR3 DNA reads TGCGCCAGCAGCCGACAGGACAATGAGCAGTTCTTC. The encoded protein is CASSRQDNEQFF.

The chain carries TRBV23-1 and TRBJ2-7; 14 bases map to TRBD2. TRBV23-1 carries the ORF label, with uncertain function. The CDR3 is 17 residues long. V lost 0 bases to trimming and J lost 6 bases; unmatched junction nucleotides: 7. CDR3 in amino acids: CASSQSGTSGSPCEQYF. The CDR3, as DNA: TGCGCCAGCAGTCAATCGGGGACTAGCGGGAGCCCATGCGAGCAGTACTTC.

This clone was counted many times. This sample also contains other DNA sequences that code for the same CDR3. The chain joins TRBV28 to TRBJ1-4, with 7 bases matching TRBD1. J gave up 8 bases and V 5 bases, and 8 bases lay outside the gene matches. The CDR3 totals 14 residues. From germline, CDR1 is MDHEN and CDR2 SYDVKM. CDR3 DNA sequence: TGTGCCAGCAGTAGAGGACAGGCGCGCGAAAAACTGTTTTTT. Protein product: CASSRGQAREKLFF.

The CDR3 DNA sequence: TGTGCCAGCCATTCGACTAGAACGTACGAGCAGTACTTC. It is translated as CASHSTRTYEQYF. The gene calls are TRBV27 and TRBJ2-7; D might be TRBD2 (6 bases). Trimming stripped 8 bases from V and 4 bases from J, with 15 bases between. Germline assignment: CDR1 MNHEY and CDR2 SMNVEV (reference sequence). This CDR3 is built from 13 residues.